What follows describes a single T cell receptor (beta chain). With 4 bases removed from V and 1 base from J, the gap between germline ends came to 26 bases. Germline-derived CDR1 and CDR2 are MDHEN and SYDVKM. The CDR3 covers 19 residues. TCRdb redid the calling of the 5' RACE reads with MiXCR, one entry per CDR3 protein. The sample lists some 60,000 distinct CDR3 sequences; approximately 31% were seen once. Source material: tumor-infiltrating naive CD4+ T cells sorted from the breast tumor. Noted subset: naive CD4+ T cells, CD4+CD45RA+CD25-. The chain is built from TRBV28 and TRBJ2-7; no reliable D call. The clonotype was recovered from a female donor with breast cancer. Written as DNA, the CDR3 is TGTGCCAGCAGTTCCCGTCGTTTTAGTAATCGAGGAAGATCCTACGAGCAGTACTTC. It specifies CASSSRRFSNRGRSYEQYF.